This TCR beta chain came from a study of OX40 agonist ivuxolimab in advanced cancers. Study as a whole: An agonistic human IgG2 monoclonal antibody against OX40 (CD134) was given.

Germline V gene lookup returns CDR1 MGHDK and CDR2 SYGVNS. The CDR3 length is 15 residues. The ends lost 2 bases at V and 0 bases at J; junction bases unmatched: 3. The table came from immunoSEQ multiplex PCR; TCRdb's copy has only in-frame clones and leaves some out. The sample consists of about 46,000 clones, 80% to 90% of them appearing once. Broader study findings: Blood T cells, both CD4+ and CD8+, expanded clonally by week 6 at 0.1 to 3.0 mg/kg. Compared with others, partial responders at 0.1-3.0 mg/kg displayed clonal expansion among the lowest.

Sampling times: baseline, cycle 4 day 1, cycle 7 day 1. Comments on this clone: What it binds is not known.

The chain uses TRBV25-1 and TRBJ1-1, with TRBD1 matching over 7 bases. The specimen was CD4+ or CD8+ T cells sorted from blood, collected in a trial of the OX40 agonist ivuxolimab. The TCR comes from an adult with an advanced solid tumor such as melanoma, head and neck, liver or kidney cancer. DNA of the CDR3: TGTGCCAGCAGTGAAGGCAGGGGGTTGAACACTGAAGCTTTCTTT. It codes for CASSEGRGLNTEAFF.